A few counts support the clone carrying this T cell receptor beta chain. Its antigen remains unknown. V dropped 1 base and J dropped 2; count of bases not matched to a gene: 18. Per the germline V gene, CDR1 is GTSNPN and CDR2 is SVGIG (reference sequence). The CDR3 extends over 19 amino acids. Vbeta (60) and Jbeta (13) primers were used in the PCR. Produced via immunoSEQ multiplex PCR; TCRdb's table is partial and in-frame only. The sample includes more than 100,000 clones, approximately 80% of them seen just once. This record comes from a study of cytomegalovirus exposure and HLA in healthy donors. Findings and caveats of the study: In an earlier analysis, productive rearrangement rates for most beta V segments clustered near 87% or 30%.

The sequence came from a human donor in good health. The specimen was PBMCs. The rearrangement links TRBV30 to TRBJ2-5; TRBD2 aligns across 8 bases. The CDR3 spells CAWSAKRSGAGGPQETQYF. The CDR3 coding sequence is TGTGCCTGGAGTGCCAAGCGTTCGGGGGCGGGAGGCCCTCAAGAGACCCAGTACTTC.